This TCR beta chain was captured by sequencing in a study of CD8 T cells in Susac syndrome. The V end was cut by 1 base, the J end by 5 bases, with 12 bases between. There are 14 residues in the CDR3. CDR1 and CDR2 from the germline V gene are SGHDT and YYEEEE. Random hexamers primed reverse transcription of 0.5 to 1 ug RNA. A multiplex approach, immunoSEQ multiplex PCR, amplified TCR beta CDR3 across 54 Vbeta and 13 Jbeta. MiXCR, run by TCRdb on the immunoSEQ multiplex PCR reads, gives a single entry per CDR3 protein. In the table there are 90,000 to 150,000 distinct CDR3 sequences, about 92% of which are singletons.

This clonotype originated in a human donor with multiple sclerosis. This chain connects TRBV5-6 to TRBJ1-2, with D possibly TRBD1 on 6 matching bases. The sample consisted of CD4+ T cells from PBMCs. CDR3 sequence: CASSLPGRGYGYTF. In DNA, the CDR3 is TGTGCCAGCAGCTTGCCGGGCAGGGGATATGGCTACACCTTC.